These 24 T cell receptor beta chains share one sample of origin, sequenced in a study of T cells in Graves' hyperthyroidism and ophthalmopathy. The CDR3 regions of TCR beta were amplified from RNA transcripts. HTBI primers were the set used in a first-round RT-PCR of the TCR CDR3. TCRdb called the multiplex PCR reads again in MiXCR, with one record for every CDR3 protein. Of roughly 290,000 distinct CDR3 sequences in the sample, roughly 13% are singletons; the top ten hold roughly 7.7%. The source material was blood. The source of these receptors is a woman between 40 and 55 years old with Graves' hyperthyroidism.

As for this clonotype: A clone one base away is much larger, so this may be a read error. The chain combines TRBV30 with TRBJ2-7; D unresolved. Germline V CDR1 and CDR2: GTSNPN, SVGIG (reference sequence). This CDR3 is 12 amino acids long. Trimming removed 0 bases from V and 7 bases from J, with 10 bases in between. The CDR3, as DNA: TGTGCCTGGAGTGTTAACCCCAGGGAGCAGTACTTC. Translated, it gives CAWSVNPREQYF.

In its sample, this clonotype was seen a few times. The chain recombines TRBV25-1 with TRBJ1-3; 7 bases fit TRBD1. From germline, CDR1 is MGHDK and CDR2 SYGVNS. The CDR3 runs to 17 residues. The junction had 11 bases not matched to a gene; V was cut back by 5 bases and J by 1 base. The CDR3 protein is CASSTPGTVLSGNTIYF. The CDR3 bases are TGTGCCAGCAGTACCCCCGGGACAGTCCTTTCTGGAAACACCATATATTTT.

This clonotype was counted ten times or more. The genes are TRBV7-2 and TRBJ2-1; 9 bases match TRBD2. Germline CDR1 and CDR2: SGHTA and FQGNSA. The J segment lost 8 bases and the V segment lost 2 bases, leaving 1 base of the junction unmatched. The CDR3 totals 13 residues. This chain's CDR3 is CASSLQREDEQFF. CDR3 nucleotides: TGTGCCAGCAGCTTACAGCGGGAGGATGAGCAGTTCTTC.

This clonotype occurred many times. In DNA, the CDR3 is TGTGCCAGTTCAGCGGGAGACCGGGCAGATACGCAGTATTTT. Translating it yields CASSAGDRADTQYF. The chain employs TRBV28 and TRBJ2-3; 8 positions match TRBD2. Trimming removed 9 bases from V and 4 bases from J; junction bases left unmatched: 9. The CDR3 covers 14 residues. From germline, CDR1 is MDHEN and CDR2 SYDVKM.

The CDR3 DNA is TGTGCCAGCAGCGTAGCGGGTGGCAATGAGCAGTTCTTC. Its translation: CASSVAGGNEQFF. The chain combines TRBV9 with TRBJ2-1, with no clear D. The CDR3 consists of 13 residues. With 0 bases removed from V and 6 bases from J, the gap between germline ends came to 7 bases. The germline CDR1 and CDR2 sequences are SGDLS and YYNGEE.

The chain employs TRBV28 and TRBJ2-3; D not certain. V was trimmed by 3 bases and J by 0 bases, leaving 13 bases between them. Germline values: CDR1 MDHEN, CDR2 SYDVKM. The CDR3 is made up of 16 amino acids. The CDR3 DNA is TGTGCCAGCAGTTTTGGAGCGCGAGCAAGCACAGATACGCAGTATTTT. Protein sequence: CASSFGARASTDTQYF. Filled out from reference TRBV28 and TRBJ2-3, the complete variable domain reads DVKVTQSSRYLVKRTGEKVFLECVQDMDHENMFWYRQDPGLGLRLIYFSYDVKMKEKGDIPEGYSVSREKKERFSLILESASTNQTSMYLCASSFGARASTDTQYFGPGTRLTVL.

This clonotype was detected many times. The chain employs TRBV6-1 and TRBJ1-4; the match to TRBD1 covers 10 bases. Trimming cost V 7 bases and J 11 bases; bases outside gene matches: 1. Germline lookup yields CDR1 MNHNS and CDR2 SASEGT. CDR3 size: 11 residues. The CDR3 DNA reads TGTGCCAGCAAGGGACAGGGGAAACTGTTTTTT. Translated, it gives CASKGQGKLFF.

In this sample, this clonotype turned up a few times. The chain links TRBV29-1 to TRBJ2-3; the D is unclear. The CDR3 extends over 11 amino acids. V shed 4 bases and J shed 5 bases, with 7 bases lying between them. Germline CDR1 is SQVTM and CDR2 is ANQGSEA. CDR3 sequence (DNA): TGCAGCGTTGGTTTTAGAGATACGCAGTATTTT. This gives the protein CSVGFRDTQYF.

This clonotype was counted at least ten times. CDR3 coding DNA: TGTGCCAGCGCGATAAGTGACATTCAGTACTTC. It codes for CASAISDIQYF. J is TRBJ2-4 and V is TRBV2; D gene ambiguous. From germline, CDR1 is SNHLY and CDR2 FYNNEI. The CDR3 has 11 amino acids. Between the trimmed V and J ends, which lost 8 bases and 8 bases, there was a span of 10 bases. Combining the CDR3 with reference TRBV2 and TRBJ2-4 gives the whole variable domain EPEVTQTPSHQVTQMGQEVILRCVPISNHLYFYWYRQILGQKVEFLVSFYNNEISEKSEIFDDQFSVERPDGSNFTLKIRSTKLEDSAMYFCASAISDIQYFGAGTRLSVL.

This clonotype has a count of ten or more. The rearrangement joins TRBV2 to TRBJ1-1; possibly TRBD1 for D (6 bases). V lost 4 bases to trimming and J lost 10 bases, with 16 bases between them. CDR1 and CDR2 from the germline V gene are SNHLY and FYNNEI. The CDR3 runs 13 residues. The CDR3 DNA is TGTGCCAGCAGTGGGGGGCCGGGGATGGGAGCTTTCTTT. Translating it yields CASSGGPGMGAFF.

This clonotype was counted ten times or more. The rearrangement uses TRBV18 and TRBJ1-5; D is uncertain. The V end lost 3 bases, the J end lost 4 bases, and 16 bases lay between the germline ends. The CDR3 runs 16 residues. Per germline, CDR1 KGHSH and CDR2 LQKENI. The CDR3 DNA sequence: TGTGCCAGCTCACCCGGGGTTATGGTGACAAATCAGCCCCAGCATTTT. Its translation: CASSPGVMVTNQPQHF.

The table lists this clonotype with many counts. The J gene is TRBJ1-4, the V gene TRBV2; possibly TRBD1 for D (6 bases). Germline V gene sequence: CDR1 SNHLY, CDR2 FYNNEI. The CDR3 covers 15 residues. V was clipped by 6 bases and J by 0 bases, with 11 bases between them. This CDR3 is CASRKTGTTNEKLFF. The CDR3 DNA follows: TGTGCCAGCAGGAAAACAGGGACAACTAATGAAAAACTGTTTTTT.

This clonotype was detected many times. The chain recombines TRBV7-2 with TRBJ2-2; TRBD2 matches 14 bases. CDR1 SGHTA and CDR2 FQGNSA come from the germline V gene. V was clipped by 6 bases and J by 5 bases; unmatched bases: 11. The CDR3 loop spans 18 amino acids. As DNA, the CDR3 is TGTGCCAGCAGATCTAGGACTAGCGGGAGGTATTGGACCGGGGAGCTGTTTTTT. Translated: CASRSRTSGRYWTGELFF. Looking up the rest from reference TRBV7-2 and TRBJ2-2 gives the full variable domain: GAGVSQSPSNKVTEKGKDVELRCDPISGHTALYWYRQSLGQGLEFLIYFQGNSAPDKSGLPSDRFSAERTGGSVSTLTIQRTQQEDSAVYLCASRSRTSGRYWTGELFFGEGSRLTVL.

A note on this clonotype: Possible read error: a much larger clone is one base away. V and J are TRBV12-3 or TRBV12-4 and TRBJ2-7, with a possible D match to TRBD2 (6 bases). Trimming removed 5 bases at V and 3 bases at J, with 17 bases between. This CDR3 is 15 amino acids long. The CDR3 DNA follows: TGTGCCAGCAGTCCCGGACTAACGGGAGTCTACGAGCAGTACTTC. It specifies CASSPGLTGVYEQYF.

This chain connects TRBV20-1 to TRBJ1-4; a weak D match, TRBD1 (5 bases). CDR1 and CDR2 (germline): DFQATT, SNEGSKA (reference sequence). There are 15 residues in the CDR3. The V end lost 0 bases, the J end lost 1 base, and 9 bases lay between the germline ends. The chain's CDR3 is CSARDLGETNEKLFF. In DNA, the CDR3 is TGCAGTGCTAGAGATCTGGGGGAAACTAATGAAAAACTGTTTTTT.

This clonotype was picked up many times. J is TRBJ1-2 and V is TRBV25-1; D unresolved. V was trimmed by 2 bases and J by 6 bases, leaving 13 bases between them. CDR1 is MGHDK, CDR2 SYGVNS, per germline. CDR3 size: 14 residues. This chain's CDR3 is CASSEPGSYHGYTF. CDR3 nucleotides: TGTGCCAGCAGTGAACCGGGCAGCTATCATGGCTACACCTTC.

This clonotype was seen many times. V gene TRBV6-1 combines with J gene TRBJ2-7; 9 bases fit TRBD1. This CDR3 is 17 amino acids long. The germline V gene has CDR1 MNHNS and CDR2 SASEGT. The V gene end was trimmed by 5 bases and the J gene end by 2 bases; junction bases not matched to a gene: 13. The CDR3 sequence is CASSHRRPGTGTYEQYF. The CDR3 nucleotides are TGTGCCAGCAGTCACCGTCGCCCCGGGACAGGGACCTACGAGCAGTACTTC.

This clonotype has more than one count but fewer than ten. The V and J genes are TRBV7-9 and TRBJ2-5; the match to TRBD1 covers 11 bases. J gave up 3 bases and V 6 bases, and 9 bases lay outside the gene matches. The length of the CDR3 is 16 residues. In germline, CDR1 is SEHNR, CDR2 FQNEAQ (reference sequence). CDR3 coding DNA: TGTGCCAGCAGGTATTTGCCGGGACAGGGGGAAGAGACCCAGTACTTC. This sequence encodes CASRYLPGQGEETQYF.

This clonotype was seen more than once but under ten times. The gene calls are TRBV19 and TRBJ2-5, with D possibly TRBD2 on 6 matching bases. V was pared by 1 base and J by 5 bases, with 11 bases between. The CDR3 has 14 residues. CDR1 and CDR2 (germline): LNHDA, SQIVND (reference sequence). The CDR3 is CASSIAIGSETQYF. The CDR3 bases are TGTGCCAGTAGTATAGCGATCGGGAGTGAGACCCAGTACTTC.

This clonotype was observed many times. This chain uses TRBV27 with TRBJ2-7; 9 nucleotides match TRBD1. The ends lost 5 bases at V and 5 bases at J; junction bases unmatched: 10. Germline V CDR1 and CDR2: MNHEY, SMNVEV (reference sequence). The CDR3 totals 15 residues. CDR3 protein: CASSATGTGPHEQYF. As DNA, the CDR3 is TGTGCCAGCAGTGCAACCGGGACAGGGCCCCACGAGCAGTACTTC.

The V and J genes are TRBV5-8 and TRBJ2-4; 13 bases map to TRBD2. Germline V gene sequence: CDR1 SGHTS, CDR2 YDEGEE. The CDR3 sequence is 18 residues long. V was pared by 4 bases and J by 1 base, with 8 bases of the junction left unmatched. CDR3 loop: CASSTPWTSGSAKNIQYF. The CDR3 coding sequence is TGTGCCAGCAGCACCCCATGGACTAGCGGGAGCGCCAAAAACATTCAGTACTTC.

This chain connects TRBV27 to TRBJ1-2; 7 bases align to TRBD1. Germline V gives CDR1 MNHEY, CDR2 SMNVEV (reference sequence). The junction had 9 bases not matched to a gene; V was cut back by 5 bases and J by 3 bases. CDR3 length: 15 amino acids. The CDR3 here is CASSNPGQEHYGYTF. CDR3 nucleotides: TGTGCCAGCAGTAACCCTGGACAGGAACACTATGGCTACACCTTC.

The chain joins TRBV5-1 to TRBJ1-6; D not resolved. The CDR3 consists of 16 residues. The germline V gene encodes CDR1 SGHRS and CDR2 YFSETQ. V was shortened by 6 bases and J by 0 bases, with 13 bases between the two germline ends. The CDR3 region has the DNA TGCGCCAGCAAGGTCGCCGTGAGCTCCTATAATTCACCCCTCCACTTT. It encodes CASKVAVSSYNSPLHF.

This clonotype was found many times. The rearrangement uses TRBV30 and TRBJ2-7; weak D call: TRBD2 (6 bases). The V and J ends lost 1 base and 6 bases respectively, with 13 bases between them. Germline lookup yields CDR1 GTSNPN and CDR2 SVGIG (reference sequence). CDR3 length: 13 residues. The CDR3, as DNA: TGTGCCTGGAGTGGGTCGGGAGCCCCCGAGCAGTACTTC. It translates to CAWSGSGAPEQYF.